Given below is one T cell receptor (beta chain) in context. The antigen remains unidentified. The data originate from a study of cytomegalovirus exposure and HLA in healthy donors. Study-wide results and limits: Per a prior analysis, the majority of TCR beta V segments were productive roughly 87% or roughly 30% of the time. Later analysis reportedly placed an Asian-associated ancestry cluster below the roughly 690-donor mean in N-insertions. Rare TCR sequences predominated, though certain public TCRs were found in many donors.

Samples came from healthy bone marrow donors. PCR used 60 Vbeta primers and 13 Jbeta primers. TCRdb keeps only in-frame clones here, not all; method: immunoSEQ multiplex PCR. Counted here are 85,000 to 95,000 clones, about 80% occurring once; the ten biggest clones make up less than 6%. This CDR3 has 14 amino acids. Trimming removed 2 bases from V and 4 bases from J; junction bases left unmatched: 5. Germline values: CDR1 SGHNT, CDR2 YYREEE (reference sequence). This clonotype was sampled from a man aged 25-45 years in good health and CMV-seropositive. The chain links TRBV5-4 to TRBJ2-7; 8 nucleotides line up with TRBD1. The sequenced sample consisted of PBMCs. The CDR3 bases are TGTGCCAGCAGCTTTCAGGGGGCGGGGTACGAGCAGTACTTC. Amino acid sequence: CASSFQGAGYEQYF.